This T cell receptor beta chain was retrieved from a study of cytomegalovirus exposure and HLA in healthy donors. Study summary: The 100 million to 140 million unique TCR beta sequences, from around 200 million T cells, were found by an earlier analysis. Points from the study as a whole: What TCR beta sequences reportedly achieved was accurate prediction of HLA-A and HLA-B alleles in most subjects. Judged likely to be a sequencing artifact was a cluster of highly shared sequence variants. About 87% or about 30% of the time was how often most TCR beta V segments were productive, according to an earlier analysis.

Trimming took 7 bases from V and 2 from J; bases not matched to a gene: 5. The CDR3 length is 13 residues. CDR1 and CDR2 (germline): MDHEN, SYDVKM. A few counts support this clone. Its matching antigen is unknown. Primers included in the PCR were 60 Vbeta and 13 Jbeta primers. Produced via immunoSEQ multiplex PCR; TCRdb's table is partial and in-frame only. The sample lists around 210,000 clones, 60% to 80% occurring once. The chain recombines TRBV28 with TRBJ2-7; TRBD1 aligns across 7 bases. Sequenced: PBMCs. This receptor was obtained from a woman under 40 in good health and CMV-seronegative. The CDR3 bases are TGTGCCAGCACTTCGAGGGGGCCCTACGAGCAGTACTTC. Its translation: CASTSRGPYEQYF.